The clone carrying this TCR beta chain was observed a handful of times. The antigen is not known. The data derive from a study of response to subunit inactivated influenza vaccine. Findings and limits, study-wide: Every seasonal influenza vaccination brings in few new T cells, the authors suggested.

TCRdb called the RT-PCR reads again in MiXCR, with one record for every CDR3 protein. The sample has a few hundred thousand distinct CDR3 sequences; 21% are singletons. The CDR3 has 14 residues. Trimming took 0 bases from V and 1 from J, leaving 5 bases between them. Germline V gene data show CDR1 as KGHSH and CDR2 as LQKENI. V gene TRBV18 combines with J gene TRBJ2-3, with D unresolved. Specimen: PBMCs from blood, collected 21 months after vaccination. This clonotype originated in a man aged 50 to 69 who received an inactivated influenza vaccine. The CDR3 DNA follows: TGTGCCAGCTCACCACCGGTCCGCACAGATACGCAGTATTTT. It translates to CASSPPVRTDTQYF. Based on the CDR3 plus reference TRBV18 and TRBJ2-3, the full variable domain is NAGVMQNPRHLVRRRGQEARLRCSPMKGHSHVYWYRQLPEEGLKFMVYLQKENIIDESGMPKERFSAEFPKEGPSILRIQQVVRGDSAAYFCASSPPVRTDTQYFGPGTRLTVL.